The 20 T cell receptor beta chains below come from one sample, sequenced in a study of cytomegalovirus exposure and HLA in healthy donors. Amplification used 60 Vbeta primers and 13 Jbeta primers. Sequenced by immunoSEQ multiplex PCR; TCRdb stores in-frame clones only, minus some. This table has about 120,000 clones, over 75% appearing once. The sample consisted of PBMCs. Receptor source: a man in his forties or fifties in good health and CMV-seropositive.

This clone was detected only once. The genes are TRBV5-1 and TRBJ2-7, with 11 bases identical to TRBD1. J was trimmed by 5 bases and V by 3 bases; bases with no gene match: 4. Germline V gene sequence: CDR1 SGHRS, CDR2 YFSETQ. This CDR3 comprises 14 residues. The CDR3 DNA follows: TGCGCCAGCAGCTGGGGACAGGGGGGGGACGAGCAGTACTTC. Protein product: CASSWGQGGDEQYF.

CDR3 loop: CASSLLGRGNTIYF. CDR3 bases: TGTGCCAGCAGTTTATTGGGCAGAGGGAACACCATATATTTT. This chain uses TRBV28 with TRBJ1-3; no clear D gene. The CDR3 is 14 amino acids. Trimming pared 1 base from V and 7 bases from J, leaving 11 bases between. Germline loops: CDR1 MDHEN, CDR2 SYDVKM. The entire variable domain, with the rest obtained from reference TRBV28 and TRBJ1-3, is as follows: DVKVTQSSRYLVKRTGEKVFLECVQDMDHENMFWYRQDPGLGLRLIYFSYDVKMKEKGDIPEGYSVSREKKERFSLILESASTNQTSMYLCASSLLGRGNTIYFGEGSWLTVV.

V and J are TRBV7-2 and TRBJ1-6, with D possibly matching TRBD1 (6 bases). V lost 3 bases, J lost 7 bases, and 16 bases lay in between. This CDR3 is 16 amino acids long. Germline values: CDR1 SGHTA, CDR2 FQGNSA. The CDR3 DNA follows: TGTGCCAGCAGCTTCGAACAGGGAGAAAACAATTCACCCCTCCACTTT. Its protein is CASSFEQGENNSPLHF. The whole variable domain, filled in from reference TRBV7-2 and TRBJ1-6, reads GAGVSQSPSNKVTEKGKDVELRCDPISGHTALYWYRQSLGQGLEFLIYFQGNSAPDKSGLPSDRFSAERTGGSVSTLTIQRTQQEDSAVYLCASSFEQGENNSPLHFGNGTRLTVT.

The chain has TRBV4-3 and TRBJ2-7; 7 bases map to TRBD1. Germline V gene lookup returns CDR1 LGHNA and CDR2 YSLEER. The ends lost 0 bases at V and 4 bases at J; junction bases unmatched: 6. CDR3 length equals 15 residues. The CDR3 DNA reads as TGCGCCAGCAGCCAAGAACGAGGGGGCCTTTACGAGCAGTACTTC. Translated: CASSQERGGLYEQYF.

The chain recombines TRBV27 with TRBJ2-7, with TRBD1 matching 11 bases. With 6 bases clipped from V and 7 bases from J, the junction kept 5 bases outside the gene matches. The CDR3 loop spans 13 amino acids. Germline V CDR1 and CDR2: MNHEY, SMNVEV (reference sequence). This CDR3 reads CASSGQGAREQYF. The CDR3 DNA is TGTGCCAGCAGCGGACAGGGGGCGCGGGAGCAGTACTTC.

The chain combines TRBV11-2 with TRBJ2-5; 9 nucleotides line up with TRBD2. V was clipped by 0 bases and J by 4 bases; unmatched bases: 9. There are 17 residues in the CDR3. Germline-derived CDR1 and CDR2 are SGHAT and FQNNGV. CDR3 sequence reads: CASSLDWWSRGGETQYF. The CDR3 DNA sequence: TGTGCCAGCAGCTTAGATTGGTGGTCGCGGGGGGGAGAGACCCAGTACTTC.

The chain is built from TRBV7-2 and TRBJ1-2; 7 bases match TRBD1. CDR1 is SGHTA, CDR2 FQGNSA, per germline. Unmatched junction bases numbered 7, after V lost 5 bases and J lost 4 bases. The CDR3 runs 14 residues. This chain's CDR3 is CASSATGVIYGYTF. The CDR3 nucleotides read TGTGCCAGCAGCGCCACAGGGGTAATCTATGGCTACACCTTC.

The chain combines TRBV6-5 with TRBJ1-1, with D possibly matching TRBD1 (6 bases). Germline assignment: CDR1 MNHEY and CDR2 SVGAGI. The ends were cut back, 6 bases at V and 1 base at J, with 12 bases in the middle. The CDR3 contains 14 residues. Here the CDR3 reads CASRTQGANTEAFF. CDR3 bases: TGTGCCAGCAGAACACAGGGAGCGAACACTGAAGCTTTCTTT.

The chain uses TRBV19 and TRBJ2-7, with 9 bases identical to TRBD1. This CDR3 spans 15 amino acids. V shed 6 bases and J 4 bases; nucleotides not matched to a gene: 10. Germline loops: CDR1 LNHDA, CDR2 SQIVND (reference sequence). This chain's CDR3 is CASSAPGQGEYEQYF. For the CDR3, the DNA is TGTGCCAGTAGCGCCCCGGGACAGGGAGAATACGAGCAGTACTTC.

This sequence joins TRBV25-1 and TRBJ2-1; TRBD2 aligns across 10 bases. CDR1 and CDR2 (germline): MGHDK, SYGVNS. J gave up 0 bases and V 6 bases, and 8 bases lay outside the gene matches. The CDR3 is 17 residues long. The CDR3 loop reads CASSSAGGPSSYNEQFF. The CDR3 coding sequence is TGTGCCAGCAGCTCAGCGGGGGGGCCGAGCTCCTACAATGAGCAGTTCTTC.

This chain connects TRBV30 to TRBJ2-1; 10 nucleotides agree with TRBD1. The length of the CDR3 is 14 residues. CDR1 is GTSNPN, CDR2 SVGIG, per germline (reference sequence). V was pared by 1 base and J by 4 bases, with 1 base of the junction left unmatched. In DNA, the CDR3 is TGTGCCTGGAGTGCGGGACAGGGGTACAATGAGCAGTTCTTC. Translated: CAWSAGQGYNEQFF. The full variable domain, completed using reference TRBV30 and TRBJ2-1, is SQTIHQWPATLVQPVGSPLSLECTVEGTSNPNLYWYRQAAGRGLQLLFYSVGIGQISSEVPQNLSASRPQDRQFILSSKKLLLSDSGFYLCAWSAGQGYNEQFFGPGTRLTVL.

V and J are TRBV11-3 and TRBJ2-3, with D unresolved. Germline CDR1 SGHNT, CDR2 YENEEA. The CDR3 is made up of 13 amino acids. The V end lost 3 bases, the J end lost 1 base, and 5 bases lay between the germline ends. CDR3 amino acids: CASSFVRTDTQYF. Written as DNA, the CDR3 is TGTGCCAGCAGCTTCGTCCGCACAGATACGCAGTATTTT.

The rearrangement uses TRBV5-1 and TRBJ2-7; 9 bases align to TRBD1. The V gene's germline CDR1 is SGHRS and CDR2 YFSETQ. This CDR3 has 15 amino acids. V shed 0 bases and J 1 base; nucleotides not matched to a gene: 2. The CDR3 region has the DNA TGCGCCAGCAGCTTGGGGGGGACAGGGTCCTACGAGCAGTACTTC. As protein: CASSLGGTGSYEQYF.

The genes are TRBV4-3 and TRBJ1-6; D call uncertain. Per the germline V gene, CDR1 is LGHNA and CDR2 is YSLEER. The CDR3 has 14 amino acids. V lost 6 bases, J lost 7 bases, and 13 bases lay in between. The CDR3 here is CASRNWGGNSPLHF. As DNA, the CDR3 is TGCGCCAGCAGGAACTGGGGAGGGAATTCACCCCTCCACTTT.

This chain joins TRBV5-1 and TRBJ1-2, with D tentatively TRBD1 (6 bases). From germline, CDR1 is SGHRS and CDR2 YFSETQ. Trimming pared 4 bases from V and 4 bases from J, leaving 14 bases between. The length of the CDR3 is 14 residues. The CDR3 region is CASSREGGIYGYTF. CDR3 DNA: TGCGCCAGCAGCCGAGAGGGGGGGATCTATGGCTACACCTTC.

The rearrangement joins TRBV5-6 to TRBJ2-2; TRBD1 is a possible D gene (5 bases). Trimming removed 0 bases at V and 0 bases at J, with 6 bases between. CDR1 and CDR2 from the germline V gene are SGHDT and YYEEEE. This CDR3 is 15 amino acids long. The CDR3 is CASSLDRTNTGELFF. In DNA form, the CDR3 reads TGTGCCAGCAGCTTGGACAGGACGAACACCGGGGAGCTGTTTTTT.

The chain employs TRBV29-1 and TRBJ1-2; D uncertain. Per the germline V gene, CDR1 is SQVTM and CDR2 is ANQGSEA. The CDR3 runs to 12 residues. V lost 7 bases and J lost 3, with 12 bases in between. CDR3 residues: CSAQTQDYGYTF. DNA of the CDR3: TGCAGCGCCCAAACCCAGGACTATGGCTACACCTTC.

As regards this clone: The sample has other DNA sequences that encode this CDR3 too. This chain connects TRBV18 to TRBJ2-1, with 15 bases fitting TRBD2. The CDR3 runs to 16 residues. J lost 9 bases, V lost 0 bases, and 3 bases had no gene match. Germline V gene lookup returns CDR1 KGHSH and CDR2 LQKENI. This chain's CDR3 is CASSPPGLAGGGEQFF. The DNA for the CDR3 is TGTGCCAGCTCACCACCGGGACTAGCGGGGGGAGGTGAGCAGTTCTTC. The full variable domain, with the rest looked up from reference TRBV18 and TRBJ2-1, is NAGVMQNPRHLVRRRGQEARLRCSPMKGHSHVYWYRQLPEEGLKFMVYLQKENIIDESGMPKERFSAEFPKEGPSILRIQQVVRGDSAAYFCASSPPGLAGGGEQFFGPGTRLTVL.

This chain's CDR3 is CASSSGQVGNQPQHF. The DNA of the CDR3 is TGTGCCAGCAGTTCGGGACAGGTAGGGAATCAGCCCCAGCATTTT. The J gene is TRBJ1-5, the V gene TRBV6-5; 8 nucleotides agree with TRBD1. The CDR3 runs to 15 residues. The ends lost 4 bases at V and 4 bases at J; junction bases unmatched: 6. Per germline, CDR1 MNHEY and CDR2 SVGAGI.

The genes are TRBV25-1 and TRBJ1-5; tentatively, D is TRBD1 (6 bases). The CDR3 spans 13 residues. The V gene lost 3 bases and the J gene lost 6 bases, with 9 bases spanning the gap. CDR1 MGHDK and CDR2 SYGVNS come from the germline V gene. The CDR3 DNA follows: TGTGCCAGCAGTGATGAAGGGGGTCAGCCCCAGCATTTT. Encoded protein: CASSDEGGQPQHF. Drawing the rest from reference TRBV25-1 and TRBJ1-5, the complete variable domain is EADIYQTPRYLVIGTGKKITLECSQTMGHDKMYWYQQDPGMELHLIHYSYGVNSTEKGDLSSESTVSRIRTEHFPLTLESARPSHTSQYLCASSDEGGQPQHFGDGTRLSIL.